The T cell receptor beta chain under discussion was sequenced for a study of blood T cells in healthy people across ages. The authors ran a second PCR of 7 to 11 cycles using a sample-barcoded 5' primer and a J-beta primer mix. Every cDNA molecule bore a tag from a template-switch adaptor containing 12 random nucleotides. TCRdb redid the calling of the 5' RACE reads with MiXCR, one entry per CDR3 protein. The sample shows 1.2 million to 1.5 million distinct CDR3 sequences, 42% of them seen only once. V gave up 5 bases and J gave up 0 bases; unmatched junction bases: 9. The CDR3 is 17 residues long. Germline CDR1 SEHNR, CDR2 FQNEAQ (reference sequence). Study-wide findings and caveats: Correlation between TCR beta diversity and naive T cell percentage was strong.

The donors, all healthy, were Caucasians living in Russia, aged about 6 to 100. At least 7 million PBMCs were isolated per sample. In its sample, this clonotype was seen a few times. Antigen specificity is unknown. The receptor's source is a woman aged 18 to 35 in good health. This chain uses TRBV7-9 with TRBJ2-5; 10 bases line up with TRBD2. Sequenced material: blood. This chain's CDR3 is CASSPLTSGPYQETQYF. CDR3 sequence (DNA): TGTGCCAGCAGCCCTTTGACTAGCGGGCCGTACCAAGAGACCCAGTACTTC.